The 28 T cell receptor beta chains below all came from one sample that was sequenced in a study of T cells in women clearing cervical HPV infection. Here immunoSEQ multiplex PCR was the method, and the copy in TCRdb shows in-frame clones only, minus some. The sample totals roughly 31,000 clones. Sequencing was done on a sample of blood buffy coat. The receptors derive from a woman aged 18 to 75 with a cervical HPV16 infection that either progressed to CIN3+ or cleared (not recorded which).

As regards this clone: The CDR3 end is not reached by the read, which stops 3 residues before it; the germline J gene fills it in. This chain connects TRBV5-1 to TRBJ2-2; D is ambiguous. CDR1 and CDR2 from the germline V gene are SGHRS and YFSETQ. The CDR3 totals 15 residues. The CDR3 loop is CASSPRPSTNEKLFF. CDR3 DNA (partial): TGCGCCAGCAGCCCGAGACCGTCAACTAATGAAAAG. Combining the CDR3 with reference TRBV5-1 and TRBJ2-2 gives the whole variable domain KAGVTQTPRYLIKTRGQQVTLSCSPISGHRSVSWYQQTPGQGLQFLFEYFSETQRNKGNFPGRFSGRQFSNSRSEMNVSTLELGDSALYLCASSPRPSTNEKLFFGEGSRLTVL.

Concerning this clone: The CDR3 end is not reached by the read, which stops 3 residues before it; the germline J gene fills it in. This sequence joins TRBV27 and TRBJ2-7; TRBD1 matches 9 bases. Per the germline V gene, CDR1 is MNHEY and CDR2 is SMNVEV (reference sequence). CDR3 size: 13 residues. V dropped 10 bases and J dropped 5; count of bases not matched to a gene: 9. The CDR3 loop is CATGQGLWNEQYF. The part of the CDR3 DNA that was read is TGTGCCACAGGACAGGGGTTATGGAACGAG.

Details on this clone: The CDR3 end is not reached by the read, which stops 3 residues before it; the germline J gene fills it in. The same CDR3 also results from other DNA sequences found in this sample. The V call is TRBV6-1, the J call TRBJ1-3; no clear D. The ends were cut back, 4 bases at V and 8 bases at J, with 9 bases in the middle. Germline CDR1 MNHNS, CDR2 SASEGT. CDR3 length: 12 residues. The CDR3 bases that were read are TGTGCCAGCAGTGGCGGGTCGTACACC. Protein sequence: CASSGGSYT. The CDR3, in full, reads CASSGGSYTIYF.

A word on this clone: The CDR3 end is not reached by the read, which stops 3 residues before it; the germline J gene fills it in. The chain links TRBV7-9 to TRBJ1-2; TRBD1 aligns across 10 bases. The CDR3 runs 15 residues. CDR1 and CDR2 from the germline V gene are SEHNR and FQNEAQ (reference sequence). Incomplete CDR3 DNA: TGTGCCAGCAGCTGGGATCGACAGGGGGCGGGTGAC. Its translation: CASSWDRQGAGD. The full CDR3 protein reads CASSWDRQGAGDYTF.

The sequenced CDR3 bases are TGTGCCAGCAGTGGGACAGGAGTGGACACC. It is translated as CASSGTGVDT. From start to end, the CDR3 is CASSGTGVDTIYF. The chain recombines TRBV6-1 with TRBJ1-3; 7 bases align to TRBD1. The observed sequence ends 3 residues before the CDR3 terminus, with the missing tail filled in from the germline J gene. CDR3 length equals 13 residues. Trimming at V came to 4 bases and at J to 8 bases, leaving 5 bases not matched to a gene. Germline CDR1 and CDR2: MNHNS and SASEGT.

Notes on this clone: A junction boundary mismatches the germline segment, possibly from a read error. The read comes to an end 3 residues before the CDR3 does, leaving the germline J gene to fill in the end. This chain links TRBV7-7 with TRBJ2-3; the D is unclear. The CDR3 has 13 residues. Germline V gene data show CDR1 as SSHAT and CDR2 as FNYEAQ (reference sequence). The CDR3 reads CASSPGSQDTQYF. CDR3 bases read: TGTGCTAGCAGCCCCGGGTCCCAAGATACG. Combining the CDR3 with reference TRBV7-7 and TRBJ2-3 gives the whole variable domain GAGVSQSPRYKVTKRGQDVTLRCDPISSHATLYWYQQALGQGPEFLTYFNYEAQPDKSGLPSDRFSAERPEGSISTLTIQRTEQRDSAMYRCASSPGSQDTQYFGPGTRLTVL.

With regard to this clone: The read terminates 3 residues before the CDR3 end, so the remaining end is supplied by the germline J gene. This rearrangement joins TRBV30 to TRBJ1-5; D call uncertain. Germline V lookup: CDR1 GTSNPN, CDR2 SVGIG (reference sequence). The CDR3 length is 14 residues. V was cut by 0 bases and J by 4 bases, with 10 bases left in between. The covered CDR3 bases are TGTGCCTGGAGTGTAGGGTCGGATAATCAGCCC. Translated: CAWSVGSDNQP. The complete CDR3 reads CAWSVGSDNQPQHF.

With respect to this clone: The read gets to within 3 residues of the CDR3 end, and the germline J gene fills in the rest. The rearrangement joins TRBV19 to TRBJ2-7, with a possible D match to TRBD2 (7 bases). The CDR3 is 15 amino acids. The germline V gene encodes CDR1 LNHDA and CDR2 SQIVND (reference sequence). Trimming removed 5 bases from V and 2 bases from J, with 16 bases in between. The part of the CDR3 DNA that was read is TGTGCCAGTAGTCCCAGGGGAGGGATCGCCTACGAG. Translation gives CASSPRGGIAYE. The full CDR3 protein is CASSPRGGIAYEQYF. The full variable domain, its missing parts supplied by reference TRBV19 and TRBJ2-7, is DGGITQSPKYLFRKEGQNVTLSCEQNLNHDAMYWYRQDPGQGLRLIYYSQIVNDFQKGDIAEGYSVSREKKESFPLTVTSAQKNPTAFYLCASSPRGGIAYEQYFGPGTRLTVT.

The CDR3 protein is CASSTTGEGGQYF. CDR3 DNA, as far as it was read: TGTGCCAGCAGCACTACAGGGGAGGGCGGT. V gene TRBV7-9 combines with J gene TRBJ2-4; D tentatively fits TRBD1 or TRBD2 (7 bases each). The read terminates 3 residues before the CDR3 end, so the remaining end is supplied by the germline J gene. There are 13 residues in the CDR3. Germline-derived CDR1 and CDR2 are SEHNR and FQNEAQ (reference sequence).

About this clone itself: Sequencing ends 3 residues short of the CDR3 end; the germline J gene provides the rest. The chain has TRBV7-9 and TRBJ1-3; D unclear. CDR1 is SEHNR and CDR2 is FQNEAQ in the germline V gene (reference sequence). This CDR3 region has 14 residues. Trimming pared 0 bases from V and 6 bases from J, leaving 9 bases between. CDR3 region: CASSLALRLNTIYF. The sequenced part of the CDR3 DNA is TGTGCCAGCAGCTTAGCGCTACGTCTAAACACC.

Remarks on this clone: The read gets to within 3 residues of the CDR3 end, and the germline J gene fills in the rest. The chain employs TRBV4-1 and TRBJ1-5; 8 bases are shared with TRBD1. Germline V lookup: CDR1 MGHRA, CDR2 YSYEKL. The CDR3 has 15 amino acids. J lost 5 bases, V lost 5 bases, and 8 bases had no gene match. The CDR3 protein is CASSFRQGWDQPQHF. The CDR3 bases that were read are TGCGCCAGCAGCTTCCGACAGGGGTGGGATCAGCCC.

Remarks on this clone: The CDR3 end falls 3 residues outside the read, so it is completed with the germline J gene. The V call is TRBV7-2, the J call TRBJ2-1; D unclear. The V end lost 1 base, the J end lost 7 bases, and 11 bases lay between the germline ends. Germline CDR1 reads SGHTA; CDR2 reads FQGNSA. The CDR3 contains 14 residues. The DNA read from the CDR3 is TGTGCCAGCAGCTTAGTGGCTGCTGTGAATGAG. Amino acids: CASSLVAAVNE. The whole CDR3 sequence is CASSLVAAVNEQFF. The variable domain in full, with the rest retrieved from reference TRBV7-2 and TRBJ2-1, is GAGVSQSPSNKVTEKGKDVELRCDPISGHTALYWYRQSLGQGLEFLIYFQGNSAPDKSGLPSDRFSAERTGGSVSTLTIQRTQQEDSAVYLCASSLVAAVNEQFFGPGTRLTVL.

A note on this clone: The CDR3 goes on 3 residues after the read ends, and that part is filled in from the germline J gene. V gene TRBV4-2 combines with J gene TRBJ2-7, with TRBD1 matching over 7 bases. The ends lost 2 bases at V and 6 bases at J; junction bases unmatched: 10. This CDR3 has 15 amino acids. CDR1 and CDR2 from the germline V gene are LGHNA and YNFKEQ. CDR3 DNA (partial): TGTGCCAGCAGCCAACCGGGACAGACCTCTGGCGAG. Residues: CASSQPGQTSGE. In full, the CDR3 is CASSQPGQTSGEQYF.

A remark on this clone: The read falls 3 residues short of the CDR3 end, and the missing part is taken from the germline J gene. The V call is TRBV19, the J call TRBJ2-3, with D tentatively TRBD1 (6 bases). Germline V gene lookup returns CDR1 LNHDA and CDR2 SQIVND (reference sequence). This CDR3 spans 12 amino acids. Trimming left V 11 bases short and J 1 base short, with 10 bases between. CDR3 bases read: TGTGCCTCAAGGACAGGCACAGATACG. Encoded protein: CASRTGTDT. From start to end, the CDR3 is CASRTGTDTQYF.

The CDR3 bases that were read are TGTGCCAGCAGCCCGAGGGACAGGGCAGGGGAA. Protein: CASSPRDRAGE. The whole CDR3 reads CASSPRDRAGEAFF. This chain joins TRBV14 and TRBJ1-1; 9 bases line up with TRBD1. The observed sequence ends 3 residues before the CDR3 terminus, with the missing tail filled in from the germline J gene. The CDR3 covers 14 residues. The V gene's germline CDR1 is SGHDN and CDR2 FVKESK.

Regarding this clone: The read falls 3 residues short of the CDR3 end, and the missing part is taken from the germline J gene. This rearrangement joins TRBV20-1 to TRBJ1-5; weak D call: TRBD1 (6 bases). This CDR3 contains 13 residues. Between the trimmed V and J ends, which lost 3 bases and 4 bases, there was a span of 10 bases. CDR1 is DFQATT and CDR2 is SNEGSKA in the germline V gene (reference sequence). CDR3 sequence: CSARRDINQPQHF. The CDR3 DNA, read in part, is TGCAGTGCTAGGAGGGACATTAATCAGCCC.

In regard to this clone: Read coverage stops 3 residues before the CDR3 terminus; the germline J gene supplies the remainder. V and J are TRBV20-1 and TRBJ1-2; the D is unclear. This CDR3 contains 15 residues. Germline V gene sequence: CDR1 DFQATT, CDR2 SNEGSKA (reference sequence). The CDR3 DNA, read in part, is TGCAGTGCTAGAGTTCCGGAGGGCCGATCCTACGAC. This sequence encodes CSARVPEGRSYD. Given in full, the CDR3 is CSARVPEGRSYDYTF.

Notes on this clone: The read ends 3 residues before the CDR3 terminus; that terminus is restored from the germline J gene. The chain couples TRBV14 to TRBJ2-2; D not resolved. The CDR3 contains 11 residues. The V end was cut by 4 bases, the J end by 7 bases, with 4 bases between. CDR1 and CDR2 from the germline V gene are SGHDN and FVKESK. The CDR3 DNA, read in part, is TGTGCCAGCAGCCTCAGCGGGGAG. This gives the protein CASSLSGE. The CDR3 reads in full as CASSLSGELFF.

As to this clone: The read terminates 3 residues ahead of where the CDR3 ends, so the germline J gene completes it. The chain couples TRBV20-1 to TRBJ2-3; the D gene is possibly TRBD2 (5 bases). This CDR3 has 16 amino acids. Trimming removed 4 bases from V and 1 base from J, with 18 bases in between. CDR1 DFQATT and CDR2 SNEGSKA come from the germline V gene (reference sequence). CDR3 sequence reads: CSAILMVAGGTDTQYF. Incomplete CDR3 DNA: TGCAGTGCTATCCTCATGGTTGCGGGCGGCACAGATACG.

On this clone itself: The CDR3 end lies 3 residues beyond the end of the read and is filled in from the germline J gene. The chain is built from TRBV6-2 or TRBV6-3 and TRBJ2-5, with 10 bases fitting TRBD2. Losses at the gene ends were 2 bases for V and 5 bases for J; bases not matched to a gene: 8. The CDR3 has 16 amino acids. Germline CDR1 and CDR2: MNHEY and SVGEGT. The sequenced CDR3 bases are TGTGCCAGCAGTTACCGACTAGCGGGTGGGTACGAGACC. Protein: CASSYRLAGGYET. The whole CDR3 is CASSYRLAGGYETQYF.

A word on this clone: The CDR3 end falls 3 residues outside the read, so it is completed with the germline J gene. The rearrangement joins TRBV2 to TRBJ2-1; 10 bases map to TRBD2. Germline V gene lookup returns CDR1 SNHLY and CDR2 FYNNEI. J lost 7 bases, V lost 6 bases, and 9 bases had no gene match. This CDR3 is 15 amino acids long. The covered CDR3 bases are TGTGCCAGCAGGTTCCTAGCGGGAGCGGGGAATGAG. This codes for CASRFLAGAGNE. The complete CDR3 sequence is CASRFLAGAGNEQFF.

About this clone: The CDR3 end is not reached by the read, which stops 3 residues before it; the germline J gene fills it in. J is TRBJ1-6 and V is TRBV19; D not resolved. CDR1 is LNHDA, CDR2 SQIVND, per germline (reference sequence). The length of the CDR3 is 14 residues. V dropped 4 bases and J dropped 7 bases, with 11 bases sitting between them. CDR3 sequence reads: CASSRGLQNSPLHF. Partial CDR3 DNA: TGTGCCAGTAGTAGAGGACTGCAAAATTCACCC.

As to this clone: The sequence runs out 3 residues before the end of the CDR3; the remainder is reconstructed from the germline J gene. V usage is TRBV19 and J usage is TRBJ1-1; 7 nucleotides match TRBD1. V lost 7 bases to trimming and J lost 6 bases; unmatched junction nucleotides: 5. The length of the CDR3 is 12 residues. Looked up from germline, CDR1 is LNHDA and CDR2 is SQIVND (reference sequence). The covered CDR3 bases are TGTGCCAGTAAGACAGGGACAGCTGAA. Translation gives CASKTGTAE. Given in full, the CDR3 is CASKTGTAEAFF.

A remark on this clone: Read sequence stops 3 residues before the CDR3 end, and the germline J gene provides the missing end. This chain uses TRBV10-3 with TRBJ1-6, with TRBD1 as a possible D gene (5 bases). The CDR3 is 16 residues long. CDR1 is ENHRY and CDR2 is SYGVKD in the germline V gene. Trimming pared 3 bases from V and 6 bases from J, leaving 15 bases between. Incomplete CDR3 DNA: TGTGCCATCAGTGACAACCTAAGGGGTGGTAATTCACCC. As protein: CAISDNLRGGNSP. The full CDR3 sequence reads CAISDNLRGGNSPLHF.

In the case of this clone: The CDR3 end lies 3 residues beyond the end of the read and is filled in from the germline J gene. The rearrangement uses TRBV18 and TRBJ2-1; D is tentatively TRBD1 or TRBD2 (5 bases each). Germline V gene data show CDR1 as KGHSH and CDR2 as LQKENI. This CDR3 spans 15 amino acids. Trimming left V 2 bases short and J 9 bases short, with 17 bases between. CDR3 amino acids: CASSPLEGRHVEQFF. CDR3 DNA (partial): TGTGCCAGCTCACCATTAGAGGGGCGCCACGTTGAG.

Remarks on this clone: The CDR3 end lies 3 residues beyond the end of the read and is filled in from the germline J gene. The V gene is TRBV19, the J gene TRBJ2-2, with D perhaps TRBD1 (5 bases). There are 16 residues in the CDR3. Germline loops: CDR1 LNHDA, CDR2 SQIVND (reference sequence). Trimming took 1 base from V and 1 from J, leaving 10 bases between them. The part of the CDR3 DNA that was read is TGTGCCAGTAGTATAGTTCAGGGATTGAACACCGGGGAG. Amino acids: CASSIVQGLNTGE. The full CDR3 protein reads CASSIVQGLNTGELFF.

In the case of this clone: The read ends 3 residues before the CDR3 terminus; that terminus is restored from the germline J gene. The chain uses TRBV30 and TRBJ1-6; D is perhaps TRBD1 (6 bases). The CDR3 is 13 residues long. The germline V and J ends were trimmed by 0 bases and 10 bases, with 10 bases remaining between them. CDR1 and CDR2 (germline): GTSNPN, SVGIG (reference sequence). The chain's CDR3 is CAWSVQGWSPLHF. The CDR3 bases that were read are TGTGCCTGGAGTGTACAGGGATGGTCACCC.

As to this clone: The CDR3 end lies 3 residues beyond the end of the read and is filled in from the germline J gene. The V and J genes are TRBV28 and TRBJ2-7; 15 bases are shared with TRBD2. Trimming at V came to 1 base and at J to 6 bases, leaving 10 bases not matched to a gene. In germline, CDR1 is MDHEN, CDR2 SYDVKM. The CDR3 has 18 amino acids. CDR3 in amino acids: CASSLSAGTSGRPGEQYF. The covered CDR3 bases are TGTGCCAGCAGTTTATCGGCAGGGACTAGCGGGAGGCCTGGCGAG.